A single sample gave rise to the 21 T cell receptor beta chains below, sequenced in a study of blood T cell repertoires in COVID-19. Only in-frame clones appear in the TCRdb table, and some are missing; sequencing was by immunoSEQ multiplex PCR. The sample shows around 270,000 clones, 84% of them seen only once. Sequenced material: peripheral blood. The source is a woman aged 35 to 49 who had recovered from COVID-19.

The chain joins TRBV7-9 to TRBJ2-5, with 7 bases lining up with TRBD2. With 5 bases clipped from V and 5 bases from J, the junction kept 8 bases outside the gene matches. Germline V lookup: CDR1 SEHNR, CDR2 FQNEAQ (reference sequence). This CDR3 contains 14 residues. The DNA of the CDR3 is TGTGCCAGCAGCCCAGCGGGGCTCGGCGAGACCCAGTACTTC. As protein: CASSPAGLGETQYF.

The chain has TRBV5-1 and TRBJ2-7; possible D gene TRBD2, 5 bases. Germline V gene lookup returns CDR1 SGHRS and CDR2 YFSETQ. This CDR3 is 19 amino acids long. V lost 6 bases and J lost 7, with 35 bases in between. In DNA, the CDR3 is TGCGCCAGCAAGTCGGGAAGCCAACTCGGAGGTAGTCGGGTTCGGGAGCAGTACTTC. It specifies CASKSGSQLGGSRVREQYF.

The rearrangement joins TRBV28 to TRBJ2-3; possibly TRBD2 for D (5 bases). Germline CDR1 MDHEN, CDR2 SYDVKM. The CDR3 spans 13 residues. Between the trimmed V and J ends, which lost 4 bases and 3 bases, there was a span of 8 bases. CDR3 residues: CASSSGGTDTQYF. Written as DNA, the CDR3 is TGTGCCAGCAGTTCCGGCGGGACAGATACGCAGTATTTT.

This chain links TRBV29-1 with TRBJ2-5, with a tentative D call TRBD1 (5 bases). The CDR3 runs to 12 residues. Trimming took off 5 bases at V and 5 bases at J, with 12 bases between the two ends. Germline values: CDR1 SQVTM, CDR2 ANQGSEA. Here the CDR3 reads CSVSRALETQYF. The CDR3 region has the DNA TGCAGCGTTTCCAGGGCGTTGGAGACCCAGTACTTC.

V and J are TRBV13 and TRBJ2-2, with 8 bases fitting TRBD1. The CDR3 length is 15 residues. The germline V gene encodes CDR1 PRHDT and CDR2 FYEKMQ (reference sequence). Trimming at V came to 5 bases and at J to 7 bases, leaving 9 bases not matched to a gene. In DNA, the CDR3 is TGTGCCAGCAGCCGAAGGACAGGGAAGGGCGGGGAGCTGTTTTTT. Amino acid sequence: CASSRRTGKGGELFF.

This rearrangement joins TRBV9 to TRBJ2-5; 7 nucleotides agree with TRBD2. CDR1 SGDLS and CDR2 YYNGEE come from the germline V gene. The V and J ends lost 4 bases and 2 bases, in that order; junction bases with no gene match: 8. The CDR3 consists of 15 residues. The CDR3 nucleotides are TGTGCCAGCAGCCGGGACGGGGGGATACAAGAGACCCAGTACTTC. Protein product: CASSRDGGIQETQYF.

This clone was found once. The chain links TRBV24-1 to TRBJ1-2, with D unclear. The V gene's germline CDR1 is KGHDR and CDR2 SFDVKD. Trimming stripped 3 bases from V and 2 bases from J, with 9 bases between. CDR3 length: 14 residues. The CDR3 nucleotides read TGTGCCACCAGTGATCCTACAGTAAACTATGGCTACACCTTC. Residues: CATSDPTVNYGYTF.

This clone appeared a few times. J is TRBJ1-4 and V is TRBV7-9; 8 nucleotides line up with TRBD1. This CDR3 comprises 14 residues. Germline CDR1 is SEHNR and CDR2 is FQNEAQ (reference sequence). V lost 10 bases to trimming and J lost 5 bases; unmatched junction nucleotides: 9. CDR3: CATPSGQANEKLFF. CDR3 DNA: TGTGCCACCCCCTCGGGACAGGCGAATGAAAAACTGTTTTTT.

Concerning this clone itself: A read error may produce the germline difference seen at one junction end. V is TRBV12-3 or TRBV12-4 and J is TRBJ1-6, with D unresolved. This CDR3 contains 12 residues. CDR3 protein: CASSSFNSPLHF. As DNA, the CDR3 is TGTGCCAGCAGTTCCTTTAATTCACCCCTCCACTTT.

The chain joins TRBV20-1 to TRBJ2-5; D is ambiguous. V lost 8 bases to trimming and J lost 3 bases, with 10 bases between them. Germline V lookup: CDR1 DFQATT, CDR2 SNEGSKA (reference sequence). The CDR3 length is 11 residues. Written as DNA, the CDR3 is TGCAGTCCTTTCAGTGAAGAGACCCAGTACTTC. It codes for CSPFSEETQYF.

This chain connects TRBV9 to TRBJ2-3; 10 nucleotides match TRBD2. The CDR3 spans 17 residues. V was pared by 0 bases and J by 2 bases, with 6 bases of the junction left unmatched. Germline V CDR1 and CDR2: SGDLS, YYNGEE. The CDR3 is CASSVVGSGGTTDTQYF. CDR3 nucleotides: TGTGCCAGCAGCGTAGTTGGTAGCGGGGGGACCACAGATACGCAGTATTTT.

This chain joins TRBV3-1 (or the pseudogene TRBV3-2) and TRBJ2-1, with 8 bases aligning to TRBD2. Germline V CDR1 and CDR2: LGHDT, YNNKEL (reference sequence). The CDR3 loop spans 14 amino acids. After removal of 2 bases from V and 10 bases from J, the junction contained 7 bases not matched to a gene. This CDR3 is CASSQSSGGNEQFF. The CDR3 coding sequence is TGTGCCAGCAGCCAATCCAGCGGGGGAAACGAGCAGTTCTTC.

As regards this clone: Other DNA sequences within the sample encode an identical CDR3. The chain recombines TRBV7-3 with TRBJ1-1; D unresolved. Trimming shortened V by 1 base and J by 4 bases, and 10 bases separated the two germline ends. Germline CDR1 is SGHTA and CDR2 is FQGTGA. The CDR3 runs to 14 residues. This CDR3 is CASSLNGGLTEAFF. The CDR3 bases are TGTGCCAGCAGCTTAAACGGTGGGCTCACTGAAGCTTTCTTT.

V and J are TRBV6-5 and TRBJ1-5, with D unclear. The CDR3 covers 11 residues. CDR1 MNHEY and CDR2 SVGAGI come from the germline V gene. The ends were cut back, 8 bases at V and 9 bases at J, with 11 bases in the middle. The CDR3 sequence is CASGQIVPQHF. CDR3 bases: TGTGCCAGCGGCCAAATTGTGCCCCAGCATTTT.

CDR3 residues: CASSYDRTTDTQYF. The CDR3 nucleotides are TGTGCCAGCAGTTACGACAGGACGACAGATACGCAGTATTTT. The chain links TRBV6-2 or TRBV6-3 to TRBJ2-3; tentatively, D is TRBD1 (6 bases). V lost 2 bases and J lost 3, with 9 bases in between. The germline CDR1 and CDR2 sequences are MNHEY and SVGEGT. This CDR3 has 14 amino acids.

CDR3 sequence reads: CASSLERGYNEQFF. For the CDR3, the DNA is TGTGCCAGCAGTTTAGAGCGGGGATACAATGAGCAGTTCTTC. The rearrangement uses TRBV6-4 and TRBJ2-1, with 7 positions matching TRBD2. Germline CDR1 and CDR2: MRHNA and SNTAGT. There are 14 residues in the CDR3. J gave up 4 bases and V 5 bases, and 5 bases lay outside the gene matches.

The chain recombines TRBV19 with TRBJ1-5, with TRBD1 identical over 8 bases. Germline CDR1 LNHDA, CDR2 SQIVND (reference sequence). The CDR3 runs 17 residues. Trimming took 2 bases from V and 5 from J; bases not matched to a gene: 11. Here the CDR3 DNA reads TGTGCCAGTAGTATACACGGGACAGGAGTTTCCGATCAGCCCCAGCATTTT. Translation: CASSIHGTGVSDQPQHF.

The rearrangement links TRBV7-6 to TRBJ1-6, with D perhaps TRBD1 (6 bases). The V and J ends lost 3 bases and 9 bases respectively, with 9 bases between them. Germline values: CDR1 SGHVS, CDR2 FNYEAQ. This CDR3 has 13 residues. The CDR3 sequence: CASSLNRVSPLHF. The CDR3 DNA sequence: TGTGCCAGCAGCTTGAACAGGGTTTCACCCCTCCACTTT.

The chain joins TRBV4-1 to TRBJ2-3; D is perhaps TRBD2 (7 bases). This CDR3 is 17 amino acids long. Germline V lookup: CDR1 MGHRA, CDR2 YSYEKL. V lost 4 bases and J 2 bases, leaving 19 bases between the germline ends. The CDR3, as DNA: TGCGCCAGCAGCCCGGGTCTTGGGCGGGGGCCCACAGATACGCAGTATTTT. Translating it yields CASSPGLGRGPTDTQYF.

The rearrangement joins TRBV30 to TRBJ1-6; D uncertain. The ends were cut back, 4 bases at V and 5 bases at J, with 9 bases in the middle. Germline-derived CDR1 and CDR2 are GTSNPN and SVGIG (reference sequence). CDR3 length: 13 residues. CDR3 bases: TGTGCCTGGACGGGGTCGAATAATTCACCCCTCCACTTT. Its protein product is CAWTGSNNSPLHF.

This chain connects TRBV5-5 to TRBJ1-1, with D tentatively TRBD1 (5 bases). The CDR3 totals 16 residues. From germline, CDR1 is SGHKS and CDR2 YYEKEE (reference sequence). The V and J ends lost 2 bases and 0 bases respectively, with 14 bases between them. The CDR3 coding sequence is TGTGCCAGCAGCTTTTATTCGACAGCCATGAACACTGAAGCTTTCTTT. The encoded protein is CASSFYSTAMNTEAFF.